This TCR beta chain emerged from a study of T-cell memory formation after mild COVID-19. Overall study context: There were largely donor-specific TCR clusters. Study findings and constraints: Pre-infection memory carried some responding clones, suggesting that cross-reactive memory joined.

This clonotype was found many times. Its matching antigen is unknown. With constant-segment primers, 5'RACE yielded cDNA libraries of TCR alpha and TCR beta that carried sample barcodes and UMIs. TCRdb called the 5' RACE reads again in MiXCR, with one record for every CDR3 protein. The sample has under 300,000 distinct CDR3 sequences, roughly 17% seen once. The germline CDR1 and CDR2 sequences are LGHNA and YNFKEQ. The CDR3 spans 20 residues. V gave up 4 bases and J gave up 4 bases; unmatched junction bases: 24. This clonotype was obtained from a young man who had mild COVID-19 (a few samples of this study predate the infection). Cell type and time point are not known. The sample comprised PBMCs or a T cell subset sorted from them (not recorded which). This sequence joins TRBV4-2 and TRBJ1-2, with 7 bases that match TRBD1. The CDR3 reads CASSPRVGTATLDVTYGYTF. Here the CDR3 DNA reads TGTGCCAGCAGCCCGAGGGTCGGGACAGCTACCCTAGACGTTACCTATGGCTACACCTTC.